These 32 T cell receptor beta chains originate from one sample sequenced in a study of cytomegalovirus exposure and HLA in healthy donors. The study ran its PCR with 60 Vbeta and 13 Jbeta primers. TCRdb's table, derived via immunoSEQ multiplex PCR, lists solely in-frame clones and lacks some. Among around 270,000 clones listed, around 80% were seen once. Sequencing was done on a sample of PBMCs. The receptors stem from a girl aged 2-15 years in good health and CMV-seronegative.

The chain recombines TRBV7-9 with TRBJ2-3, with D perhaps matching TRBD1 (5 bases). The CDR3 contains 15 residues. Germline CDR1 and CDR2: SEHNR and FQNEAQ (reference sequence). V gave up 5 bases and J gave up 4 bases, with 16 bases separating them. CDR3 in amino acids: CASSPKDSRADTQYF. DNA for the CDR3: TGTGCCAGCAGCCCTAAAGACAGTAGGGCAGATACGCAGTATTTT.

The rearrangement uses TRBV5-1 and TRBJ1-2; no clear D gene. Trimming shortened V by 7 bases and J by 4 bases, and 11 bases separated the two germline ends. Germline lookup yields CDR1 SGHRS and CDR2 YFSETQ. This CDR3 has 12 amino acids. CDR3 sequence: CASGGEGYGYTF. The CDR3 DNA sequence: TGCGCCAGCGGCGGGGAGGGCTATGGCTACACCTTC.

Regarding this clone: The junction shows a germline mismatch at one end, possibly a read error. The chain joins TRBV7-9 to TRBJ1-6, with D unclear. Germline loops: CDR1 SEHNR, CDR2 FQNEAQ (reference sequence). CDR3 length equals 15 residues. The CDR3 loop reads CSSSLANGEADPLHF. CDR3 bases: TGTTCCAGCAGCTTAGCCAACGGGGAAGCCGATCCCCTCCACTTT.

The chain uses TRBV10-3 and TRBJ1-1, with 9 nucleotides matching TRBD1. V lost 5 bases to trimming and J lost 1 base; unmatched junction nucleotides: 5. The CDR3 sequence is 15 residues long. Germline CDR1 is ENHRY and CDR2 is SYGVKD. CDR3 nucleotides: TGTGCCATCAGTACTCTGGGACAGGGGAACACTGAAGCTTTCTTT. It specifies CAISTLGQGNTEAFF.

This clone was observed a handful of times. The chain uses TRBV2 and TRBJ1-1, with D possibly matching TRBD1 (5 bases). The V end lost 7 bases, the J end lost 0 bases, and 9 bases lay between the germline ends. The germline V gene has CDR1 SNHLY and CDR2 FYNNEI. The CDR3 runs 13 residues. The CDR3 sequence: CASTRGMNTEAFF. In DNA, the CDR3 is TGTGCCAGCACGCGGGGCATGAACACTGAAGCTTTCTTT.

This clone has only one observation. This chain uses TRBV5-1 with TRBJ2-6; D gene unclear. The V end lost 1 base, the J end lost 0 bases, and 14 bases lay between the germline ends. Germline loops: CDR1 SGHRS, CDR2 YFSETQ. The CDR3 covers 18 residues. CDR3 nucleotides: TGCGCCAGCAGCTTGTTGGGCCAGGATAGCTCTGGGGCCAACGTCCTGACTTTC. It codes for CASSLLGQDSSGANVLTF.

This rearrangement joins TRBV7-8 to TRBJ2-1; 9 nucleotides match TRBD2. Trimming took 5 bases from V and 5 from J; bases not matched to a gene: 16. CDR1 is SGHVS, CDR2 FQNEAQ, per germline. The CDR3 has 18 amino acids. The CDR3 region has the DNA TGTGCCAGCAGCCCAGAGTGGGCGGGAGGGCGAATCCACAATGAGCAGTTCTTC. The encoded protein is CASSPEWAGGRIHNEQFF.

The chain couples TRBV14 to TRBJ2-1, with a possible D match to TRBD2 (6 bases). Germline values: CDR1 SGHDN, CDR2 FVKESK. Trimming removed 0 bases at V and 6 bases at J, with 15 bases between. The CDR3 has 16 residues. CDR3 sequence: CASSQDFIASANEQFF. The CDR3, as DNA: TGTGCCAGCAGCCAAGATTTTATCGCTAGCGCCAATGAGCAGTTCTTC.

The J gene is TRBJ2-2, the V gene TRBV9; a weak D match, TRBD2 (6 bases). Germline CDR1 reads SGDLS; CDR2 reads YYNGEE. With 0 bases removed from V and 6 bases from J, the gap between germline ends came to 12 bases. The CDR3 totals 15 residues. The CDR3: CASSVGEVYPGELFF. CDR3 DNA sequence: TGTGCCAGCAGCGTAGGGGAGGTTTACCCCGGGGAGCTGTTTTTT.

The chain is built from TRBV27 and TRBJ2-3, with 7 bases that match TRBD2. The J segment lost 2 bases and the V segment lost 10 bases, leaving 9 bases of the junction unmatched. CDR3 length: 14 amino acids. The germline CDR1 and CDR2 sequences are MNHEY and SMNVEV (reference sequence). CDR3 sequence: CATRLAWDTDTQYF. The DNA of the CDR3 is TGTGCCACCCGACTAGCTTGGGACACAGATACGCAGTATTTT.

The chain couples TRBV4-2 to TRBJ1-1, with 7 bases identical to TRBD1. CDR3 length: 14 amino acids. Germline V gene sequence: CDR1 LGHNA, CDR2 YNFKEQ. V gave up 0 bases and J gave up 7 bases; unmatched junction bases: 5. The CDR3 region has the DNA TGTGCCAGCAGCCAAGAAAGGTACAGGGGTGAAGCTTTCTTT. This translates into CASSQERYRGEAFF.

This sequence joins TRBV9 and TRBJ2-2, with 10 positions matching TRBD2. This CDR3 spans 20 amino acids. V trimming: 1 base; J trimming: 7 bases; junction bases outside the gene matches: 19. Germline lookup yields CDR1 SGDLS and CDR2 YYNGEE. The DNA for the CDR3 is TGTGCCAGCAGCGTAAATCCAGCCCGGGCTAGCGGGGGCCAGGGCGGGGAGCTGTTTTTT. Encoded protein: CASSVNPARASGGQGGELFF. The full variable domain, its missing parts supplied by reference TRBV9 and TRBJ2-2, is DSGVTQTPKHLITATGQRVTLRCSPRSGDLSVYWYQQSLDQGLQFLIQYYNGEERAKGNILERFSAQQFPDLHSELNLSSLELGDSALYFCASSVNPARASGGQGGELFFGEGSRLTVL.

The DNA for the CDR3 is TGTGCCAGCAGCGCAACAGACTCTCCGGGACTAGCCAATGAGCAGTTCTTC. Its protein product is CASSATDSPGLANEQFF. This chain uses TRBV28 with TRBJ2-1; the match to TRBD2 covers 9 bases. There are 17 residues in the CDR3. V gave up 6 bases and J gave up 6 bases; unmatched junction bases: 15. Germline-derived CDR1 and CDR2 are MDHEN and SYDVKM.

CDR3 region: CASSVGNTGELFF. The DNA for the CDR3 is TGTGCCAGTAGTGTCGGGAACACCGGGGAGCTGTTTTTT. The chain carries TRBV19 and TRBJ2-2; D is uncertain. This CDR3 contains 13 residues. Germline CDR1 is LNHDA and CDR2 is SQIVND (reference sequence). The V gene lost 5 bases and the J gene lost 1 base, with 5 bases spanning the gap.

The rearrangement joins TRBV7-9 to TRBJ2-7; D possibly corresponds to TRBD1 (6 bases). The length of the CDR3 is 13 residues. The germline V gene has CDR1 SEHNR and CDR2 FQNEAQ (reference sequence). Between the trimmed V and J ends, which lost 3 bases and 8 bases, there was a span of 14 bases. CDR3 sequence: CASSLQGGLKQYF. In nucleotides, the CDR3 is TGTGCCAGCAGCTTGCAAGGGGGTTTGAAGCAGTACTTC.

V gene TRBV10-3 combines with J gene TRBJ2-7, with TRBD1 matching 11 bases. The CDR3 has 16 amino acids. From germline, CDR1 is ENHRY and CDR2 SYGVKD. Trimming cost V 0 bases and J 4 bases; bases outside gene matches: 5. The CDR3 is CAISESWDRGFYEQYF. DNA of the CDR3: TGTGCCATCAGTGAGTCTTGGGACAGGGGGTTTTACGAGCAGTACTTC.

The rearrangement uses TRBV30 and TRBJ1-1; no firm D call. This CDR3 has 12 amino acids. The V and J ends lost 0 bases and 3 bases respectively, with 5 bases between them. Germline loops: CDR1 GTSNPN, CDR2 SVGIG (reference sequence). The CDR3 sequence is CAWSVPDTEAFF. The CDR3 region has the DNA TGTGCCTGGAGTGTCCCGGACACTGAAGCTTTCTTT.

The chain is built from TRBV28 and TRBJ2-7; 9 nucleotides match TRBD2. CDR3 length: 14 residues. Germline V gene data show CDR1 as MDHEN and CDR2 as SYDVKM. With V trimmed by 5 bases and J by 0 bases, 2 bases remained unmatched. The CDR3 region has the DNA TGTGCCAGCAGTGCGACTAGCGGCTCCTACGAGCAGTACTTC. Translating it yields CASSATSGSYEQYF.

The chain combines TRBV21-1 with TRBJ2-5; the table's D call TRBD2 went unverified against the DNA. TRBJ2-7 explains the end of the DNA better; the J call may be wrong. TRBV21-1 is deemed a pseudogene. The CDR3 has 15 residues. The CDR3 nucleotides are TGTGCCAGCTTGAACCCCGGTCCTATGTCCTACGAGCAGTACTTC. Amino acids: CASLNPGPMSYEQYF.

This clone was observed a handful of times. The chain employs TRBV6-5 and TRBJ1-2, with TRBD1 as a possible D gene (6 bases). The germline gives CDR1 MNHEY, CDR2 SVGAGI. V dropped 7 bases and J dropped 3 bases, with 12 bases sitting between them. There are 13 residues in the CDR3. The chain's CDR3 is CASTPGHYYGYTF. In DNA, the CDR3 is TGTGCCAGCACCCCGGGACACTACTATGGCTACACCTTC.

The rearrangement links TRBV5-4 to TRBJ2-7; the match to TRBD2 covers 10 bases. Germline V gives CDR1 SGHNT, CDR2 YYREEE (reference sequence). The V and J ends lost 0 bases and 3 bases, in that order; junction bases with no gene match: 3. This CDR3 has 15 residues. The CDR3 loop reads CASSLAPSGSYEQYF. The CDR3 region has the DNA TGTGCCAGCAGCTTGGCCCCTAGCGGGAGCTACGAGCAGTACTTC.

The rearrangement joins TRBV4-2 to TRBJ1-4, with a possible D match to TRBD1 (5 bases). Germline CDR1 LGHNA, CDR2 YNFKEQ. V was shortened by 5 bases and J by 3 bases, with 16 bases between the two germline ends. CDR3 length equals 16 residues. CDR3 in amino acids: CASSSRRGGANEKLFF. In DNA form, the CDR3 reads TGTGCCAGCAGCTCCCGCCGGGGCGGGGCTAATGAAAAACTGTTTTTT.

This clone has a handful of counts. V and J are TRBV2 and TRBJ2-7; 12 bases line up with TRBD2. The CDR3 has 15 amino acids. The V and J ends lost 6 bases and 3 bases, in that order; junction bases with no gene match: 6. The germline V gene has CDR1 SNHLY and CDR2 FYNNEI. The CDR3 DNA follows: TGTGCCAGCAGACCGACTAGCGGGAGTGTCTACGAGCAGTACTTC. Its protein product is CASRPTSGSVYEQYF.

As for this clone: The same CDR3 is also encoded by other DNA sequences in this sample. The chain uses TRBV28 and TRBJ2-1; 15 bases fit TRBD2. Germline V CDR1 and CDR2: MDHEN, SYDVKM. Trimming removed 6 bases from V and 7 bases from J; junction bases left unmatched: 4. The CDR3 covers 15 residues. The CDR3 DNA sequence: TGTGCCAGCAGCCCCGGGACTAGCGGGAGGAATGAGCAGTTCTTC. It encodes CASSPGTSGRNEQFF.

V gene TRBV7-9 combines with J gene TRBJ1-4; the match to TRBD1 covers 8 bases. Trimming took 5 bases from V and 8 from J; bases not matched to a gene: 7. Germline CDR1 reads SEHNR; CDR2 reads FQNEAQ (reference sequence). This CDR3 has 14 amino acids. The CDR3 DNA reads as TGTGCCAGCAGCCCAGGGGGCGCGGGAGAAAAACTGTTTTTT. It encodes CASSPGGAGEKLFF.

This chain links TRBV6-5 with TRBJ2-7; 8 nucleotides align to TRBD1. The CDR3 is made up of 12 amino acids. V dropped 6 bases and J dropped 3; count of bases not matched to a gene: 1. Germline V gene data show CDR1 as MNHEY and CDR2 as SVGAGI. The CDR3, as DNA: TGTGCCAGCAGCGACAGGGGCTACGAGCAGTACTTC. Residues: CASSDRGYEQYF.

This chain joins TRBV27 and TRBJ1-5; TRBD1 is a possible D gene (5 bases). From germline, CDR1 is MNHEY and CDR2 SMNVEV (reference sequence). This CDR3 has 16 amino acids. Deletions cut 2 bases from V and 3 bases from J, with 14 bases between. The CDR3 loop reads CASSLSSTDLNQPQHF. CDR3 DNA sequence: TGTGCCAGCAGTTTAAGTTCGACAGACCTCAATCAGCCCCAGCATTTT.

DNA for the CDR3: TGTGCCAGCAGGTTGGACAGCTCCTATAATTCACCCCTCCACTTT. Encoded protein: CASRLDSSYNSPLHF. This chain joins TRBV2 and TRBJ1-6, with a tentative D call TRBD1 (6 bases). V gave up 6 bases and J gave up 0 bases, with 9 bases separating them. Germline CDR1 and CDR2: SNHLY and FYNNEI. CDR3 length: 15 amino acids.

The chain employs TRBV7-8 and TRBJ2-7; TRBD2 agrees at 7 bases. CDR3 size: 16 residues. The V gene end was trimmed by 1 base and the J gene end by 5 bases; junction bases not matched to a gene: 11. Germline assignment: CDR1 SGHVS and CDR2 FQNEAQ. In nucleotides, the CDR3 is TGTGCCAGCAGCTTAGAGGCGATGGGGGGGTTCCACGAGCAGTACTTC. Amino acid sequence: CASSLEAMGGFHEQYF.

V usage is TRBV2 and J usage is TRBJ2-7; tentatively, D is TRBD1 (5 bases). CDR1 SNHLY and CDR2 FYNNEI come from the germline V gene. Trimming pared 6 bases from V and 3 bases from J, leaving 15 bases between. This CDR3 spans 14 amino acids. The CDR3 nucleotides read TGTGCCAGCAGGGACCCAGGGAACCACTACGAGCAGTACTTC. Its protein is CASRDPGNHYEQYF.

This chain joins TRBV2 and TRBJ1-4; 11 bases agree with TRBD1. Germline CDR1 SNHLY, CDR2 FYNNEI. V was clipped by 9 bases and J by 8 bases; unmatched bases: 11. The CDR3 spans 15 residues. In DNA, the CDR3 is TGTGCCAGTTGGGCCGGGACAGGGGGAAACGAAAAACTGTTTTTT. The encoded protein is CASWAGTGGNEKLFF.

The chain recombines TRBV28 with TRBJ1-1; TRBD1 agrees at 7 bases. This CDR3 has 15 amino acids. Trimming cost V 8 bases and J 3 bases; bases outside gene matches: 12. Per the germline V gene, CDR1 is MDHEN and CDR2 is SYDVKM. The CDR3 here is CASPLPGQGDTEAFF. The CDR3 DNA reads as TGTGCCAGCCCATTACCGGGGCAGGGGGACACTGAAGCTTTCTTT.